The present T cell receptor (beta chain) was sequenced within a study of T cells in localized non-small cell lung cancer. Regarding the study as a whole: Appearances in adjacent lung were noted for a median approximately 50 of the top 100 tumor clones.

The protocol was immunoSEQ multiplex PCR, while the TCRdb copy is restricted to in-frame clones and leaves out a portion. The sample lists roughly 90,000 clones, approximately 91% occurring once. As concerns this clone: What it recognizes is unknown.

CDR3 size: 15 residues. The trim removed 4 bases at V and 9 bases at J, leaving 13 bases unmatched. In germline, CDR1 is SGHNT, CDR2 YYREEE (reference sequence). The sample here was PBMCs, taken before any cancer treatment. This chain joins TRBV5-4 and TRBJ2-1; 7 bases align to TRBD2. The clonotype originates from a woman aged 40-69 years with stage II squamous cell lung carcinoma. CDR3 DNA sequence: TGTGCCAGCAGCCCAGCGGGGAGAGGGAAGAGTGAGCAGTTCTTC. Translating gives CASSPAGRGKSEQFF.